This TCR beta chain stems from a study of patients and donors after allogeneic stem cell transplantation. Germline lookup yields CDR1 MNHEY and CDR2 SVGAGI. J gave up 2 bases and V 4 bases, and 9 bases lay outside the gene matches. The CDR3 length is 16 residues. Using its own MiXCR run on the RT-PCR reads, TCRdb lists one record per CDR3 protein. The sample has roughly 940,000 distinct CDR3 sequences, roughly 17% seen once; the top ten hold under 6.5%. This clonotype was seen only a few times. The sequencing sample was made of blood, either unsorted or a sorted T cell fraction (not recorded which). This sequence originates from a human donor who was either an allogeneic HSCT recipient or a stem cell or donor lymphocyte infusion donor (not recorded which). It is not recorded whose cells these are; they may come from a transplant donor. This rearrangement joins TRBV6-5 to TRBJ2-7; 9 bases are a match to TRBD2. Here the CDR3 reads CASSSSTSGLAYEQYF. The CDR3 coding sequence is TGTGCCAGCAGTTCCTCGACTAGCGGATTGGCCTACGAGCAGTACTTC.